The clone carrying this TCR beta chain has only a few counts. The antigen is not known. CDR1 and CDR2 (germline): KGHDR, SFDVKD. V was shortened by 3 bases and J by 6 bases, with 6 bases between the two germline ends. The CDR3 is 12 amino acids. These data are taken from a study of post-analysis software for immune sequencing data. The overall study: Secondary progressive, relapsing-remitting and progressive-relapsing multiple sclerosis were among the included disease courses.

Study observations and caveats: Patients had higher frequencies than controls of about five TRBV segments, including TRBV5-6, TRBV5-1 and TRBV20-1. Patients with multiple sclerosis recorded significantly lower normalized Chao1 diversity than controls, the study found. Analysis by F measure revealed that same-batch samples clustered strongly together.

The authors incorporated unique molecular identifiers into the TCR beta cDNA libraries. Each sample of roughly 0.95 to 10 million input T cells yielded around 500,000 cDNA molecules, so each molecule approximated one T cell. A single record per CDR3 protein comes from TCRdb applying MiXCR to the PCR reads. This table holds a few hundred thousand distinct CDR3 sequences, 30% to 40% found once. This TCR came from a girl under 18 with multiple sclerosis. This chain uses TRBV24-1 with TRBJ2-3, with D unclear. Sample: blood. CDR3 DNA sequence: TGTGCCACCAGTGATGAATCCGATACGCAGTATTTT. Translation gives CATSDESDTQYF.